These 6 T cell receptor beta chains originate from one sample sequenced in a study of T cell changes during pregnancy in multiple sclerosis. Sequencing used immunoSEQ multiplex PCR; TCRdb keeps in-frame clones, though not all of them. This table holds roughly 87,000 clones, approximately 92% found once. This material consisted of peripheral blood, taken in the third trimester of pregnancy. These TCRs come from a female donor in good health, enrolled as a control in a pregnancy study.

The V gene is TRBV2, the J gene TRBJ2-5; D is perhaps TRBD1 (6 bases). The CDR3 spans 15 residues. The germline V gene encodes CDR1 SNHLY and CDR2 FYNNEI. With 6 bases removed from V and 5 bases from J, the gap between germline ends came to 19 bases. The DNA of the CDR3 is TGTGCCAGCAGGGGCCCTGGACAGTTCAGGGAGACCCAGTACTTC. It specifies CASRGPGQFRETQYF.

J is TRBJ1-2 and V is TRBV28; no clear D. Germline V gene sequence: CDR1 MDHEN, CDR2 SYDVKM. This CDR3 contains 16 residues. V was clipped by 3 bases and J by 5 bases, with 19 bases between them. CDR3 protein: CASSLSHGRLGYGYTF. DNA of the CDR3: TGTGCCAGCAGTTTGAGCCATGGGAGATTGGGGTATGGCTACACCTTC.

The V gene is TRBV6-1, the J gene TRBJ2-1; tentative D call: TRBD2 (6 bases). The V end lost 4 bases, the J end lost 10 bases, and 11 bases lay between the germline ends. The CDR3 covers 12 residues. The germline V gene encodes CDR1 MNHNS and CDR2 SASEGT. CDR3 amino acids: CASSVSGVEQFF. For the CDR3, the DNA is TGTGCCAGCAGTGTATCGGGGGTCGAGCAGTTCTTC.

The chain links TRBV5-6 to TRBJ2-1, with D maybe TRBD2 (5 bases). The V gene lost 1 base and the J gene lost 0 bases, with 8 bases spanning the gap. Germline assignment: CDR1 SGHDT and CDR2 YYEEEE. This CDR3 spans 15 amino acids. The DNA for the CDR3 is TGTGCCAGCAGCTTGAGAGGAGGCTCCTACAATGAGCAGTTCTTC. It encodes CASSLRGGSYNEQFF.

The CDR3 spells CASSQEGRESTKNIQYF. As DNA, the CDR3 is TGTGCCAGCAGCCAAGAAGGGCGGGAGTCCACCAAAAACATTCAGTACTTC. The chain has TRBV28 and TRBJ2-4; TRBD2 aligns across 7 bases. V shed 6 bases and J 2 bases; nucleotides not matched to a gene: 13. The CDR3 is 17 residues long. From germline, CDR1 is MDHEN and CDR2 SYDVKM.

The chain is built from TRBV12-5 and TRBJ2-1, with 10 bases lining up with TRBD2. The CDR3 runs to 15 residues. V lost 2 bases and J lost 6; bases outside the gene matches: 4. CDR1 and CDR2 (germline): LGHNT, FRNRAP. This chain's CDR3 is CASGLLAGVSNEQFF. The CDR3 DNA follows: TGTGCTAGTGGTTTGCTAGCGGGAGTCTCCAATGAGCAGTTCTTC.